This TCR beta chain was sequenced for a study of human T cells and chemical hapten exposure. There are 15 residues in the CDR3. The germline V and J ends were trimmed by 3 bases and 0 bases, with 9 bases remaining between them. Via MiXCR, TCRdb re-called the RACE reads, giving one row per CDR3 protein. The sample includes about 120,000 distinct CDR3 sequences, approximately 13% of them seen just once. Indicated time point: patch test 1, 2 weeks after DPC sensitization. Sample treatment: therapeutic diphenylcyclopropenone sensitization with weekly scalp DPC. This receptor was taken from a man between 18 and 35 years old with alopecia areata. Some clones in this sample may be carry-over from other donors' samples. The chain combines TRBV12-3 or TRBV12-4 with TRBJ1-3; D is unresolved. The source was whole blood, collected in connection with sensitization to the hapten diphenylcyclopropenone (DPC). The CDR3 spells CASSLPRSSGNTIYF. In DNA, the CDR3 is TGTGCCAGCAGTTTGCCGAGAAGCTCTGGAAACACCATATATTTT.